Presented here are 10 T cell receptor beta chains from one specimen sequenced in a study of Graves' ophthalmopathy and Graves' hyperthyroidism. CDR3 regions of TCR beta were amplified from RNA transcripts. The first round was an RT-PCR with HTBI primers, and the second round was a multiplex PCR. TCRdb re-called the multiplex PCR reads through MiXCR, storing one row per CDR3 protein. The sample has about 640,000 distinct CDR3 sequences, about 41% seen once. Material for sequencing was peripheral blood. The source of these receptors is an adult man with Graves' ophthalmopathy.

This clonotype was found many times. The rearrangement uses TRBV20-1 and TRBJ1-5, with 8 bases that match TRBD1. Per germline, CDR1 DFQATT and CDR2 SNEGSKA (reference sequence). The CDR3 runs 15 residues. The trim removed 1 base at V and 7 bases at J, leaving 9 bases unmatched. As DNA, the CDR3 is TGCAGTGCTAGAGTGGCCCAGGGGGCAGGGCAGCCCCAGCATTTT. Protein: CSARVAQGAGQPQHF.

The chain employs TRBV7-8 and TRBJ1-2; 9 bases fit TRBD1. Germline CDR1 SGHVS, CDR2 FQNEAQ. With 4 bases clipped from V and 4 bases from J, the junction kept 7 bases outside the gene matches. The CDR3 is made up of 15 amino acids. CDR3 nucleotides: TGTGCCAGCAGCTCCTGGGACAGGGACAGCTATGGCTACACCTTC. The encoded protein is CASSSWDRDSYGYTF.

This clonotype was seen ten or more times. The chain recombines TRBV10-2 with TRBJ1-5; TRBD1 might be the D (6 bases). V dropped 3 bases and J dropped 4 bases, with 13 bases sitting between them. Germline V gives CDR1 WSHSY, CDR2 SAAADI. The CDR3 is 15 residues long. In nucleotides, the CDR3 is TGCGCCAGCAGTGAATTGGACAGCCATAATCAGCCCCAGCATTTT. This gives the protein CASSELDSHNQPQHF.

Points on this clonotype: This may be a read error, as it is one base from a much larger clone. The chain uses TRBV11-2 and TRBJ2-7; 7 positions match TRBD2. The junction had 8 bases not matched to a gene; V was cut back by 1 base and J by 2 bases. The CDR3 totals 16 residues. Germline-derived CDR1 and CDR2 are SGHAT and FQNNGV. Here the CDR3 reads CASSLGGASGAYEQYF. For the CDR3, the DNA is TGTGCCAGCAGCTTAGGTGGGGCTAGCGGTGCCTACGAGCAGTACTTC.

This clonotype was observed many times. The V gene is TRBV7-3, the J gene TRBJ1-2; the D gene is possibly TRBD1 (5 bases). This CDR3 contains 13 residues. The V and J ends lost 5 bases and 8 bases respectively, with 15 bases between them. Germline V CDR1 and CDR2: SGHTA, FQGTGA. CDR3 bases: TGTGCCAGCAGCCCAGGGATCGACGGGGGCTACACCTTC. It translates to CASSPGIDGGYTF.

This clonotype appeared a few times. The junction departs from germline at one end; a sequencing error may be responsible. As DNA, the CDR3 is TGTGCCAGCAGTGAACACATGGGAGCGGAAGCAAACACCATATATTTT. Translated, it gives CASSEHMGAEANTIYF. The V and J genes are TRBV10-3 and TRBJ1-3; no clear D. The CDR3 is 16 amino acids. The germline CDR1 and CDR2 sequences are ENHRY and SYGVKD.

In this sample, this clonotype turned up once. The rearrangement joins TRBV7-9 to TRBJ1-4; TRBD1 aligns across 12 bases. J was trimmed by 4 bases and V by 4 bases; bases with no gene match: 10. There are 18 residues in the CDR3. The germline V gene has CDR1 SEHNR and CDR2 FQNEAQ (reference sequence). CDR3 bases: TGTGCCAGCAGCTGGGGACAGGGGGCCCCGGCAGGTAATGAAAAACTGTTTTTT. Protein product: CASSWGQGAPAGNEKLFF.

The table lists this clonotype with a few counts. The chain uses TRBV4-2 and TRBJ2-7; 12 positions agree with TRBD1. The germline V gene has CDR1 LGHNA and CDR2 YNFKEQ. Germline trimming cut 3 bases from V and 7 bases from J; bases unmatched to any gene: 10. The CDR3 has 16 amino acids. CDR3 sequence reads: CASSQRGQGASWEQYF. CDR3 bases: TGTGCCAGCAGCCAGCGGGGACAGGGGGCATCGTGGGAGCAGTACTTC.

This rearrangement joins TRBV10-3 to TRBJ2-2, with 10 bases aligning to TRBD1. This CDR3 comprises 14 residues. The junction had 7 bases not matched to a gene; V was cut back by 4 bases and J by 11 bases. Germline CDR1 is ENHRY and CDR2 is SYGVKD. CDR3 loop: CAISGQGAYNELFF. For the CDR3, the DNA is TGTGCCATCAGTGGACAGGGGGCGTACAATGAGCTGTTTTTT.

This clonotype has a handful of counts. Just one base apart from a much larger clone, this may be a read error. The chain is built from TRBV20-1 and TRBJ1-2; no reliable D call. Germline V gene data show CDR1 as DFQATT and CDR2 as SNEGSKA (reference sequence). This CDR3 contains 12 residues. In nucleotides, the CDR3 is TGCAGTGCTTGGACGGATAACTATGGCCACACCTTC. Its translation is CSAWTDNYGHTF.